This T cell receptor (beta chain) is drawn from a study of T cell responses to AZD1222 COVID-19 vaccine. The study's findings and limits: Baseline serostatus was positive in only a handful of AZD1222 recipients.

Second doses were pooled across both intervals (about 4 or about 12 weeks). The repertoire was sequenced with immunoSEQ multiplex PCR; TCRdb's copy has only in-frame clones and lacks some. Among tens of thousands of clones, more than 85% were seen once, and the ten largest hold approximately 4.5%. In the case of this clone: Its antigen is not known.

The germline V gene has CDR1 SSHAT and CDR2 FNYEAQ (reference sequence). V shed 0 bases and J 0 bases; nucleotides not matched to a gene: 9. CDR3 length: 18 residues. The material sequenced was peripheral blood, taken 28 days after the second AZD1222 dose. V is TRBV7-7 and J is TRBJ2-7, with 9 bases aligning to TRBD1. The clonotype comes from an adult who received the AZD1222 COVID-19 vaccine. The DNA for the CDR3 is TGTGCCAGCAGCTTAGCGGTCAGGACAGGGGTATTCTCCTACGAGCAGTACTTC. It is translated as CASSLAVRTGVFSYEQYF.